The clone carrying this TCR beta chain occurred a few times. What it binds is unknown. The data stem from a study of CD4 T cells in relation to SARS-CoV-2 and coronaviruses. In the study overall: Negative control cultures got HIV-1 Nef peptides or no peptide. Shared crossreactive spike epitopes were mapped to their HLA restriction. Study conclusions and caveats: SARS-CoV-2-driven expansion was significantly weaker in crossreactive than monoreactive clones.

The assay was immunoSEQ multiplex PCR, and TCRdb's table has in-frame clones only and misses some. The table lists roughly 26,000 clones, around 75% of them singletons, with 10% to 15% in the top ten. Unexposed donor CD4+ T cells date from about 2011-2018, before the COVID-19 pandemic. CD4+ T cells were isolated from the cells after around eleven days of culture. From germline, CDR1 is SGHTA and CDR2 FQGNSA. This CDR3 comprises 15 residues. J lost 7 bases, V lost 1 base, and 8 bases had no gene match. This TCR came from a human donor in good health. The V call is TRBV7-2, the J call TRBJ1-1; 8 bases are a match to TRBD1. Sequenced sample: CD4+ T cells from PBMCs, cultured in vitro. The DNA of the CDR3 is TGTGCCAGCAGCTTAGAGGGACAGGTATTCGGTGAAGCTTTCTTT. Translation: CASSLEGQVFGEAFF.